The rows below give T cell receptor beta chains drawn from one sample of a study of healthy donors' naive CD4 and CD8 T cells. TCRdb reprocessed the reads via MiXCR and lists one record per CDR3 protein. Of roughly 200,000 distinct CDR3 sequences listed, over 60% were seen once; the top ten hold roughly 2.3%. The sequenced sample was naive CD4+ and CD8+ T cells sorted from blood, pooled from several donors. The receptor set was obtained from a pool of human donors in good health; the sample pools cells from several healthy donors. The conserved cysteine and the conserved F or W are not part of the CDR3 here. Size values are once, few and many counts, or a class for expanded clones, and some rows have none.

cdr3_aa v_call clone_size j_call
SARDLRGLKQY TRBV20-1 . TRBJ2-7
ASSIGTYEQY TRBV19 . TRBJ2-7
NVRGSAKNIQY TRBV29-1 . TRBJ2-4
ASSLGAPYGYT TRBV11-2 . TRBJ1-2
AWSQGQGPRNTEAF TRBV30 . TRBJ1-1
ASSGGLILTGELF TRBV19 . TRBJ2-2
ATSRNPGQDYGYT TRBV15 . TRBJ1-2
ASSTYRNSNQPQH TRBV6-5 . TRBJ1-5
ASSAQGLAGVSEQY TRBV6-1 . TRBJ2-7
ASSSGRNQDEQY TRBV28 . TRBJ2-7
ASSEVGGMVIDEQF TRBV6-4 . TRBJ2-1
ASGPVGSNQPQH TRBV27 . TRBJ1-5
SVDSQGLEQF TRBV29-1 . TRBJ2-1
SVEGVVSFYNEQF TRBV29-1 . TRBJ2-1
ASSHRTSGISDTQY TRBV6-2/TRBV6-3 few TRBJ2-3
ASSLVARFRDRLNSPLH TRBV7-8 once TRBJ1-6
ASSINYNEQF TRBV19 . TRBJ2-1
ASRPEGRSNYGYT TRBV27 . TRBJ1-2
ATSRDESGSTDTQY TRBV15 . TRBJ2-3
ATSLGRSYEQY TRBV15 few TRBJ2-7
ASSLSGTGMNTEAF TRBV19 . TRBJ1-1
SARGGMGARNEQF TRBV20-1 . TRBJ2-1
ASSMGLAGAAGEQY TRBV5-1 . TRBJ2-7
ASSLPPLGLYTQY TRBV7-8 . TRBJ2-3
SAEGDSSYEQY TRBV29-1 . TRBJ2-7
ASTPTGGSQPQH TRBV19 . TRBJ1-5
ASSPSTGNYGYT TRBV27 few TRBJ1-2
SVFAGGNNEQF TRBV29-1 . TRBJ2-1
ASNEGHSGNTIY TRBV19 few TRBJ1-3
ASSYGLAGGVPYEQY TRBV6-5 . TRBJ2-7
ASSPRPSGDLLETQY TRBV11-2 . TRBJ2-5
SVRQAVPYGYT TRBV29-1 . TRBJ1-2
SVEGGNYEQY TRBV29-1 . TRBJ2-7
ATSRDRVGTEAF TRBV15 . TRBJ1-1
ASSLDRGNGEQY TRBV12-3/TRBV12-4 . TRBJ2-7
AGSPSGGAGAF TRBV5-6 . TRBJ1-1
ASSQASGRAVNEQF TRBV4-3 . TRBJ2-1
ASSLDRVRQPQH TRBV7-9 . TRBJ1-5
ASSSVGQGNTIY TRBV7-2 once TRBJ1-3
ASSIRKDTQY TRBV19 . TRBJ2-3
AWSPGQSYGYT TRBV30 once TRBJ1-2
SVEDSPGYT TRBV29-1 few TRBJ1-2
ASSQGARAF TRBV4-1 . TRBJ1-1
ASSTRTPNTEAF TRBV6-2/TRBV6-3 once TRBJ1-1
SVRQGPGKETQY TRBV29-1 . TRBJ2-5
SAGDNYGYA TRBV29-1 . TRBJ1-2
ASSKTSGGVNEQF TRBV2 . TRBJ2-1
ASSFGLNTEAF TRBV27 many TRBJ1-1
ASSFWIYGYT TRBV12-3/TRBV12-4 . TRBJ1-2